What follows is one T cell receptor beta chain and its context. Trimming removed 0 bases at V and 10 bases at J, with 10 bases between. Germline V CDR1 and CDR2: MGHDK, SYGVNS. This CDR3 contains 14 residues. This specimen comes from a study of blood T cell repertoires in COVID-19. About the study: COVID-19 samples collected from the United States, Italy and Spain covered acute and convalescent phases. The cDNA or gDNA used as material had been derived from T cells, B-cell-depleted T cells, or PBMCs.

Authors' processing steps: Reference gene primer amplification gave estimated nucleated cell counts. The protocol was immunoSEQ multiplex PCR, while the TCRdb copy is restricted to in-frame clones and leaves out a portion. V, J and clone size derive from that table, while D and trimming were established from the DNA sequence. The repertoire consists of about 68,000 clones, with roughly 89% occurring once and the leading ten covering roughly 8%. The TCR sequence derives from a man aged 45-65 years with active COVID-19. This chain uses TRBV25-1 with TRBJ1-6; D unresolved. Material for sequencing was peripheral blood. The CDR3 spells CASSEYRESSPLHF. CDR3 bases: TGTGCCAGCAGTGAATACCGGGAGTCGTCACCCCTCCACTTT.